This entry lists 3 T cell receptor beta chains sequenced from one sample in a study of T-cell memory formation after mild COVID-19 (dated by TCRdb to the early 2020s). Library generation was performed with 5' RACE. The data were produced on an Illumina NovaSeq 6000. In TCRdb, the public reads were trimmed at Q25 with fastp and aligned with MiXCR, with productive beta chains retained. Every CDR3 protein is listed once, alongside the most common genes and DNA of its rows. The sample yields about 390,000 distinct CDR3 sequences; 15% to 20% were counted once. In total, the top ten clones hold about 22% of the sample. Sequenced sample: PBMCs or a T cell subset sorted from them (not recorded which). Receptors were obtained from a man aged 18 to 30 who had mild COVID-19 (a few samples of this study predate the infection). The sample titles of this study are shuffled in the database, so cell type and time point are left out; the donor was told from shared clones.

This clonotype was counted only a few times. Here the CDR3 reads CASRRTFSNQPQHF. As DNA, the CDR3 is TGCGCCAGTAGAAGGACATTTAGCAATCAGCCCCAGCATTTT. This chain links TRBV4-1 with TRBJ1-5; D perhaps matches TRBD1 (5 bases). In germline, CDR1 is MGHRA, CDR2 YSYEKL. The CDR3 has 14 amino acids. V was cut by 9 bases and J by 0 bases, with 12 bases left in between.

Notes on this clonotype: A much larger clone differs from this one at a single base, so this may be a read error. V and J are TRBV6-2 or TRBV6-3 and TRBJ1-5; the D is unclear. V shed 4 bases and J shed 5 bases, with 6 bases lying between them. The CDR3 length is 12 residues. Germline lookup yields CDR1 MNHEY and CDR2 SVGEGT. This chain's CDR3 is CASSLGYQPQHF. DNA of the CDR3: TGTGCCAGCAGTTTAGGGTATCAGCCCCAGCATTTT.

This clonotype was recorded a few times. The chain employs TRBV20-1 and TRBJ2-7, with D perhaps matching TRBD2 (6 bases). V lost 5 bases, J lost 9 bases, and 20 bases lay in between. The germline gives CDR1 DFQATT, CDR2 SNEGSKA (reference sequence). This CDR3 has 13 amino acids. The CDR3 DNA reads TGCAGTGCTTTGACTAGTCCCACTCCGGGGCAGTACTTC. It translates to CSALTSPTPGQYF.